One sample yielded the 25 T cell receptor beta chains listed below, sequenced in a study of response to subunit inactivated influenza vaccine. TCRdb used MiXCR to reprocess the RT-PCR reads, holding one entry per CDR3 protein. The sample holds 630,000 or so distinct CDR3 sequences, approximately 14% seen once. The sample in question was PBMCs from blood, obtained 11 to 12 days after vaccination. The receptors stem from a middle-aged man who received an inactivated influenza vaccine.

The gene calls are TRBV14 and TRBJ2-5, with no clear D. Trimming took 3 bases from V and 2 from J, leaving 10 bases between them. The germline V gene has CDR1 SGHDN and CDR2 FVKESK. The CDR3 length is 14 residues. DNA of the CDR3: TGTGCCAGCAGCCACCATGGATGGCAAGAGACCCAGTACTTC. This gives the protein CASSHHGWQETQYF.

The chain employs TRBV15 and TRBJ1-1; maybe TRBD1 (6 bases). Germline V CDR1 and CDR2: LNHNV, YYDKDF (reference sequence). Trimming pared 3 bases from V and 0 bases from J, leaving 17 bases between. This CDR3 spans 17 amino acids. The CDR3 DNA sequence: TGTGCCACCAGCAGTCGACACGTACAGGGCCTGAACACTGAAGCTTTCTTT. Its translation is CATSSRHVQGLNTEAFF.

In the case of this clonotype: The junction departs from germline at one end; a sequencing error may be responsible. DNA of the CDR3: TGCAGTGCTGGAGATCCTAGCGGGGGGCACTCCTACAATGAGCAGTTCTTC. As protein: CSAGDPSGGHSYNEQFF. The V gene is TRBV20-1, the J gene TRBJ2-1; 11 nucleotides match TRBD2. CDR1 and CDR2 from the germline V gene are DFQATT and SNEGSKA (reference sequence). The CDR3 is made up of 17 amino acids.

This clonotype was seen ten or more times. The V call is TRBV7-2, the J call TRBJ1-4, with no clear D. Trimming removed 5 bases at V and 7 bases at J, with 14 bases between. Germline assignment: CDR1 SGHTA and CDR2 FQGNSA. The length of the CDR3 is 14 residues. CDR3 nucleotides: TGTGCCAGCAGCCCCGGCCAACAAGCTGAAAAACTGTTTTTT. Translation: CASSPGQQAEKLFF.

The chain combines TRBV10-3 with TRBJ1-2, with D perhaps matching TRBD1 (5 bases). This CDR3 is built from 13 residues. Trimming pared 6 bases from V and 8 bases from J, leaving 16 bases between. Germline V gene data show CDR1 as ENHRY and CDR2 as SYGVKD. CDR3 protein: CAIRALRDGGYTF. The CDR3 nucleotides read TGTGCCATCAGGGCCCTCAGGGATGGCGGCTACACCTTC.

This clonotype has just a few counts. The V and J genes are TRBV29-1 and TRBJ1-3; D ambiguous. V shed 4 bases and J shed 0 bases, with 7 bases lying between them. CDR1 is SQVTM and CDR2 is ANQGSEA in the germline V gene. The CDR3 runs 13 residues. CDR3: CSVAVNSGNTIYF. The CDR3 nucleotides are TGCAGCGTTGCAGTGAACTCTGGAAACACCATATATTTT.

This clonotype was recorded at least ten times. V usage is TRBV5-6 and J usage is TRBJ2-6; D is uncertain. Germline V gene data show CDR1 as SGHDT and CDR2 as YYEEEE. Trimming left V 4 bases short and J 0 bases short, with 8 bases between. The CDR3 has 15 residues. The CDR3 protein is CASSPYTSGANVLTF. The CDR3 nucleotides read TGTGCCAGCAGCCCATACACCTCTGGGGCCAACGTCCTGACTTTC.

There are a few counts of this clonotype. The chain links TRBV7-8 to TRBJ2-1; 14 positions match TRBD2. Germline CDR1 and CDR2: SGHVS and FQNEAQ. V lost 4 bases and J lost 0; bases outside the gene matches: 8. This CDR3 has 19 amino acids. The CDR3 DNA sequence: TGTGCCAGCAGCTCCAGGACTAGCGGGGGGACAAGCTCCTACAATGAGCAGTTCTTC. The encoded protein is CASSSRTSGGTSSYNEQFF.

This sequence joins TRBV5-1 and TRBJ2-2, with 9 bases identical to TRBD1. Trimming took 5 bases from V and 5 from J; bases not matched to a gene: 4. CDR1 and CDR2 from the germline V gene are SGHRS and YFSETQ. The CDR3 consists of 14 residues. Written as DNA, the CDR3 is TGCGCCAGCAGGCCCGGACAGGGGACCGGGGAGCTGTTTTTT. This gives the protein CASRPGQGTGELFF.

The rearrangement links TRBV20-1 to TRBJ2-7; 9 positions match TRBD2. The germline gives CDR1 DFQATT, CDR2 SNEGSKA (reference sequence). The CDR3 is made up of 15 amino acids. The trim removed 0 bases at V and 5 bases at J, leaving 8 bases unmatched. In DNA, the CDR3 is TGCAGTGCTAGAGATAGCGGGAGAGTAAACAACGAGCAGTACTTC. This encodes CSARDSGRVNNEQYF.

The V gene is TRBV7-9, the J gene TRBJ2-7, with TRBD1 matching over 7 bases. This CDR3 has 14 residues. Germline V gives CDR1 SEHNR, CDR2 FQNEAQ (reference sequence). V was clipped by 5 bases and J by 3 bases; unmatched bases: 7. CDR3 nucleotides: TGTGCCAGCAGCGCCCGGGACAGTCGCTACGAGCAGTACTTC. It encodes CASSARDSRYEQYF.

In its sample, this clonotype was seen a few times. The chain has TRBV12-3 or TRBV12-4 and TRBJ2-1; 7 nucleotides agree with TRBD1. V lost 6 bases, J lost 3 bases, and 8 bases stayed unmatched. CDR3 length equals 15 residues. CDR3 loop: CASRKEQGFYNEQFF. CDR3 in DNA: TGTGCCAGCAGGAAAGAACAGGGGTTCTACAATGAGCAGTTCTTC.

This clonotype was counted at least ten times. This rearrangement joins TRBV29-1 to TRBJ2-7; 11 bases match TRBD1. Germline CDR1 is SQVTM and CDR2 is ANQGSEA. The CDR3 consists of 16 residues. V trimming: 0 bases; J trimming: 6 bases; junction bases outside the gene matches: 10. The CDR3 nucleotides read TGCAGCGTTGAAGATCTAACCCTCGGGACAGGGGGCGAGCAGTACTTC. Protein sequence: CSVEDLTLGTGGEQYF.

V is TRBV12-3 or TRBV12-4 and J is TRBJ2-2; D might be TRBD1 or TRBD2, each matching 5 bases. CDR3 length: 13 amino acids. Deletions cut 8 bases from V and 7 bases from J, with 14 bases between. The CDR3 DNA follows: TGTGCCAGCGCGGGTGGGGCCGGCGGGGAGCTGTTTTTT. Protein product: CASAGGAGGELFF.

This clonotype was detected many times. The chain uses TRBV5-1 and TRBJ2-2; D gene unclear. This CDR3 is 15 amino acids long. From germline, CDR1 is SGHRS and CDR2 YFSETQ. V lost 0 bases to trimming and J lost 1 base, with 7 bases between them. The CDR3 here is CASSLGPQNTGELFF. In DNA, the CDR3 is TGCGCCAGCAGCTTGGGCCCCCAGAACACCGGGGAGCTGTTTTTT.

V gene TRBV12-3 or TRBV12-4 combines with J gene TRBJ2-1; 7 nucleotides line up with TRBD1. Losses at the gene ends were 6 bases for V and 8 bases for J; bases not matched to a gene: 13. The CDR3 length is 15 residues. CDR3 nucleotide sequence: TGTGCCAGCAGCGCCACAGGGGCCCTGGAGTATGAGCAGTTCTTC. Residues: CASSATGALEYEQFF.

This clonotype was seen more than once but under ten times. In DNA form, the CDR3 reads TGTGCCAGCAGTTACTCGACCCGACAGGGGGACACTGAAGCTTTCTTT. It specifies CASSYSTRQGDTEAFF. The rearrangement uses TRBV6-2 or TRBV6-3 and TRBJ1-1; 9 bases fit TRBD1. The germline V gene has CDR1 MNHEY and CDR2 SVGEGT. Trimming at V came to 0 bases and at J to 3 bases, leaving 5 bases not matched to a gene. The CDR3 runs to 16 residues.

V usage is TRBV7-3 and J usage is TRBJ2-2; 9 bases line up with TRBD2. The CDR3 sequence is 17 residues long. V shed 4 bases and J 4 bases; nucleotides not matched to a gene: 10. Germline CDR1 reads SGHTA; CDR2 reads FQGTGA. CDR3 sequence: CASSSLTSGKGTGELFF. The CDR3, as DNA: TGTGCCAGCAGCTCCTTGACTAGCGGCAAAGGCACCGGGGAGCTGTTTTTT.

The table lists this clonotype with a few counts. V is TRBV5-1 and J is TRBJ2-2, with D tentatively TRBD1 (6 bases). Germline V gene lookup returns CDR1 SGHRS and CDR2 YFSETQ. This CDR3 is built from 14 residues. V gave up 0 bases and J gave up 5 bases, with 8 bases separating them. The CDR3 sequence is CASSLGQETGELFF. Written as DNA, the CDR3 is TGCGCCAGCAGCTTGGGACAGGAGACCGGGGAGCTGTTTTTT. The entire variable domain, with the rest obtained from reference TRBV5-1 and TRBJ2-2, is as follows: KAGVTQTPRYLIKTRGQQVTLSCSPISGHRSVSWYQQTPGQGLQFLFEYFSETQRNKGNFPGRFSGRQFSNSRSEMNVSTLELGDSALYLCASSLGQETGELFFGEGSRLTVL.

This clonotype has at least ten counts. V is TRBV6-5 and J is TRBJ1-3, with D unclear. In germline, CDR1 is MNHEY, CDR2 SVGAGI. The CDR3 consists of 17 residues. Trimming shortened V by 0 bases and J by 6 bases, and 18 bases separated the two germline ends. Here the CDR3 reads CASSYSFSTPGENTIYF. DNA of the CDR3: TGTGCCAGCAGTTACTCGTTCTCGACCCCCGGAGAAAACACCATATATTTT.

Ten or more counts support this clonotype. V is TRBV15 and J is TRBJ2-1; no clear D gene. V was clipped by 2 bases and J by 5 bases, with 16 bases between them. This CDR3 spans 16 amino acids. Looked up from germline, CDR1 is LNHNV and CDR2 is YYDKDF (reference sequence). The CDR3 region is CATSRRPSPTHNEQFF. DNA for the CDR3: TGTGCCACCAGCAGACGGCCCTCGCCTACACACAATGAGCAGTTCTTC.

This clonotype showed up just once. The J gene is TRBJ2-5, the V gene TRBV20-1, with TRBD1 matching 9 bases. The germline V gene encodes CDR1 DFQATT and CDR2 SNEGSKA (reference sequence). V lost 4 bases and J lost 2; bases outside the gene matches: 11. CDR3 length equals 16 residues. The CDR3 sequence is CSATGQGPGLQETQYF. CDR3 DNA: TGCAGTGCTACCGGACAGGGGCCGGGCCTACAAGAGACCCAGTACTTC.

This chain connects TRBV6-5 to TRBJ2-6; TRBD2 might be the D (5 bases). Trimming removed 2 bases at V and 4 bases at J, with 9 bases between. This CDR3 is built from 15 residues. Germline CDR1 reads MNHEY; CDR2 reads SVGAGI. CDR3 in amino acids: CASSYEGSGANVLTF. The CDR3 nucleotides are TGTGCCAGCAGTTACGAGGGTTCCGGGGCCAACGTCCTGACTTTC.

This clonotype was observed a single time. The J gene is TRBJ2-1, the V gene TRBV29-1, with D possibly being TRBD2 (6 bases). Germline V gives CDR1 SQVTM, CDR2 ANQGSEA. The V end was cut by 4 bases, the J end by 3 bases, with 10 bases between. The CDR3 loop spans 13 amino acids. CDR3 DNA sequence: TGCAGCGTTGTTGGCGGGGTCTACAATGAGCAGTTCTTC. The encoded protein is CSVVGGVYNEQFF.

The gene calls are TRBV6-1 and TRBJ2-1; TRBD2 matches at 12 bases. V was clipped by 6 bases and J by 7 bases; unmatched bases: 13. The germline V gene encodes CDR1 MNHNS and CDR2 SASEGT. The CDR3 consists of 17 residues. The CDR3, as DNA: TGTGCCAGCAGACGCAGCGTGGGACTAGCGGGCTTAAATGAGCAGTTCTTC. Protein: CASRRSVGLAGLNEQFF.